Listed here is a single T cell receptor (beta chain). No antigen is known for it. Trimming pared 1 base from V and 7 bases from J, leaving 8 bases between. There are 12 residues in the CDR3. Germline CDR1 and CDR2: SEHNR and FQNEAQ (reference sequence). This entry belongs to a study of graft-versus-host responses after intestinal transplantation. About the study: Recipients across the board were started on anti-thymocyte globulin induction, then kept on tacrolimus and steroids for about 3 years.

Study-wide findings and caveats: High graft-versus-host to host-versus-graft clonal ratios were found in allografts of patients who had graft-donor T cell macrochimerism. Researchers found peak circulating GvH clone levels linked to early post-transplant HvG declines. Detected in recipient marrow were GvH clones, some of which were first observed in ileum or blood.

Sequenced by immunoSEQ multiplex PCR; TCRdb stores in-frame clones only, minus some. The sample holds more than 100,000 clones, around 96% seen once. Sequencing used unstimulated CD8+ T cells sorted from spleen or lymph node cells, obtained before intestinal transplant. J is TRBJ2-7 and V is TRBV7-9, with D maybe TRBD2 (5 bases). This sequence was found in a human donor who received an intestinal transplant. CDR3: CASSLVRTEQYF. The CDR3 nucleotides are TGTGCCAGCAGCTTAGTTCGGACTGAGCAGTACTTC.